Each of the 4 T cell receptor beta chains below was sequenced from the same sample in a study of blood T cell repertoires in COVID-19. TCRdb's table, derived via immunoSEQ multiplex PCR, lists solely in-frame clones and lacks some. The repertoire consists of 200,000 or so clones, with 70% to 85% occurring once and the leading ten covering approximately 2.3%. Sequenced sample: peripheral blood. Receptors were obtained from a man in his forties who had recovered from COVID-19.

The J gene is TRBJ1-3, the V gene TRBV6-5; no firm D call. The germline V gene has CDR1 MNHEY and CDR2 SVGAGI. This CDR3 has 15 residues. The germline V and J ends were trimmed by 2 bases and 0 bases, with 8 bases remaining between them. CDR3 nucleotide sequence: TGTGCCAGCAGTTACACAGCCTTCTCTGGAAACACCATATATTTT. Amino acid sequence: CASSYTAFSGNTIYF.

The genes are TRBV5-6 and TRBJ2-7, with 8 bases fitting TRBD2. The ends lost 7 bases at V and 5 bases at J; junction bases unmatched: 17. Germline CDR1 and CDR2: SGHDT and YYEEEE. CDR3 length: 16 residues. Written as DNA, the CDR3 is TGTGCCAGCGAAGGTTTAGCGGGACGAGGCGTAAACGAGCAGTACTTC. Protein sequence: CASEGLAGRGVNEQYF.

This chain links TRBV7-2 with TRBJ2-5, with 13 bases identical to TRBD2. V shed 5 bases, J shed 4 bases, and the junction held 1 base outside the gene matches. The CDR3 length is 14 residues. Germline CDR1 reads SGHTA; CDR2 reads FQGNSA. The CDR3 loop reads CASSGTSGAETQYF. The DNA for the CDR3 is TGTGCCAGCAGCGGGACTAGCGGGGCAGAGACCCAGTACTTC.

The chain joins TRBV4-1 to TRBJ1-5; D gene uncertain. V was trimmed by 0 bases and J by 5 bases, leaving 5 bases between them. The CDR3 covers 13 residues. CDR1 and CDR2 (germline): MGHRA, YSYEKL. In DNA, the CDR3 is TGCGCCAGCAGCCAAGATTCTGATCAGCCCCAGCATTTT. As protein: CASSQDSDQPQHF.